A single sample gave rise to the 16 T cell receptor beta chains below, sequenced in a study of blood T cell repertoires in COVID-19. Only in-frame clones appear in the TCRdb table, and some are missing; sequencing was by immunoSEQ multiplex PCR. The sample lists 200,000 to 250,000 clones, nearly 90% seen once, with around 15% in the top ten. Source material: PBMCs or T cells enriched from blood (not recorded which). Source of these receptors: a man younger than 45 who had been exposed to COVID-19.

The chain has TRBV6-1 and TRBJ1-2; D is perhaps TRBD1 (5 bases). Trimming removed 3 bases at V and 7 bases at J, with 15 bases between. Germline CDR1 reads MNHNS; CDR2 reads SASEGT. The CDR3 runs to 14 residues. The CDR3 loop is CASSDALDSPGYTF. CDR3 bases: TGTGCCAGCAGTGACGCCTTAGACAGCCCTGGCTACACCTTC.

The chain combines TRBV15 with TRBJ2-7; TRBD1 agrees at 7 bases. The CDR3 consists of 19 residues. After removal of 0 bases from V and 3 bases from J, the junction contained 17 bases not matched to a gene. Per the germline V gene, CDR1 is LNHNV and CDR2 is YYDKDF (reference sequence). As DNA, the CDR3 is TGTGCCACCAGCAGAGACGCCGGGACAGCGGAGGTGGCGAGCTACGAGCAGTACTTC. This codes for CATSRDAGTAEVASYEQYF.

The chain uses TRBV6-1 and TRBJ1-1; TRBD1 is a possible D gene (5 bases). Trimming removed 3 bases from V and 11 bases from J, with 10 bases in between. Germline CDR1 reads MNHNS; CDR2 reads SASEGT. The CDR3 spans 11 residues. CDR3 coding DNA: TGTGCCAGCAGTGAGCAGGGTGGGGCTTTCTTT. Translating it yields CASSEQGGAFF.

In the case of this clone: An end of the junction does not agree with germline; a read error may underlie this. The chain employs TRBV28 and TRBJ1-5; 7 bases fit TRBD1. Germline V gene sequence: CDR1 MDHEN, CDR2 SYDVKM. The CDR3 is 15 residues long. CDR3 region: CASSVGQEGPQAQHF. CDR3 in DNA: TGTGCCAGCAGTGTAGGACAGGAGGGCCCTCAGGCCCAGCATTTT. Full variable domain (remainder filled in from reference TRBV28 and TRBJ1-5): DVKVTQSSRYLVKRTGEKVFLECVQDMDHENMFWYRQDPGLGLRLIYFSYDVKMKEKGDIPEGYSVSREKKERFSLILESASTNQTSMYLCASSVGQEGPQAQHFGDGTRLSIL.

The chain has TRBV5-1 and TRBJ1-4; perhaps TRBD1 as D (6 bases). Deletions cut 3 bases from V and 7 bases from J, with 19 bases between. The CDR3 has 16 amino acids. In germline, CDR1 is SGHRS, CDR2 YFSETQ. CDR3 in DNA: TGCGCCAGCAGCTCCCAGGGGACCTCGAGTGGTGAAAAACTGTTTTTT. This translates into CASSSQGTSSGEKLFF.

V and J are TRBV7-2 and TRBJ2-6, with D unresolved. Deletions cut 5 bases from V and 0 bases from J, with 5 bases between. The CDR3 loop spans 14 amino acids. In germline, CDR1 is SGHTA, CDR2 FQGNSA. The CDR3 spells CASSRISGANVLTF. CDR3 DNA sequence: TGTGCCAGCAGCCGTATCTCTGGGGCCAACGTCCTGACTTTC.

The chain employs TRBV5-4 and TRBJ2-5, with D unresolved. CDR1 is SGHNT, CDR2 YYREEE, per germline (reference sequence). The ends were cut back, 4 bases at V and 7 bases at J, with 23 bases in the middle. The CDR3 contains 16 residues. The CDR3: CASSRIGGVSLGTQYF. CDR3 sequence (DNA): TGTGCCAGCAGCCGTATAGGCGGAGTCTCTTTAGGGACCCAGTACTTC.

The chain joins TRBV5-5 to TRBJ1-6, with D possibly being TRBD1 (5 bases). Germline CDR1 SGHKS, CDR2 YYEKEE (reference sequence). The V gene lost 0 bases and the J gene lost 5 bases, with 15 bases spanning the gap. The CDR3 loop spans 17 amino acids. The CDR3 protein is CASSLDLTAFDNSPLHF. The DNA for the CDR3 is TGTGCCAGCAGCTTGGATTTGACAGCGTTCGATAATTCACCCCTCCACTTT.

V usage is TRBV10-3 and J usage is TRBJ1-4; D not resolved. This CDR3 has 16 amino acids. The germline gives CDR1 ENHRY, CDR2 SYGVKD. V was trimmed by 0 bases and J by 3 bases, leaving 11 bases between them. This CDR3 is CAISESTSASNEKLFF. The DNA for the CDR3 is TGTGCCATCAGTGAGTCGACTTCAGCCTCTAATGAAAAACTGTTTTTT.

The chain uses TRBV27 and TRBJ2-3; D uncertain. The germline gives CDR1 MNHEY, CDR2 SMNVEV (reference sequence). V was clipped by 7 bases and J by 7 bases, with 24 bases between them. The CDR3 sequence is 16 residues long. Here the CDR3 DNA reads TGTGCCAGCACACCCTTCGGCAGCGTTGGGTTCAATACGCAGTATTTT. Protein: CASTPFGSVGFNTQYF.

The chain carries TRBV5-1 and TRBJ2-7, with a tentative D call TRBD2 (6 bases). The germline gives CDR1 SGHRS, CDR2 YFSETQ. This CDR3 spans 16 amino acids. V shed 4 bases and J shed 5 bases, with 22 bases lying between them. Here the CDR3 DNA reads TGCGCCAGCAGCCCGGCCGGGACTCGGGGCTTCCACGAGCAGTACTTC. Its translation: CASSPAGTRGFHEQYF. The variable domain in full, completed from reference TRBV5-1 and TRBJ2-7, reads KAGVTQTPRYLIKTRGQQVTLSCSPISGHRSVSWYQQTPGQGLQFLFEYFSETQRNKGNFPGRFSGRQFSNSRSEMNVSTLELGDSALYLCASSPAGTRGFHEQYFGPGTRLTVT.

The rearrangement links TRBV19 to TRBJ2-1; D uncertain. The CDR3 totals 16 residues. Germline values: CDR1 LNHDA, CDR2 SQIVND (reference sequence). V dropped 7 bases and J dropped 0 bases, with 16 bases sitting between them. CDR3 amino acids: CASTRRSTSSYNEQFF. The CDR3 DNA reads TGTGCCAGTACCCGCCGGAGTACGAGCTCCTACAATGAGCAGTTCTTC.

CDR3: CASTETVYEQYF. CDR3 sequence (DNA): TGTGCCAGCACCGAGACAGTTTACGAGCAGTACTTC. The chain has TRBV21-1 and TRBJ2-7; TRBD1 is taken as the D call from the table, unchecked against the DNA. TRBV21-1 is noted as a pseudogene. CDR3 length: 12 residues.

The V call is TRBV6-5, the J call TRBJ2-7, with D hard to call. This CDR3 is 14 amino acids long. The V end lost 7 bases, the J end lost 4 bases, and 17 bases lay between the germline ends. Per germline, CDR1 MNHEY and CDR2 SVGAGI. The CDR3 here is CASKRNGPDYEQYF. The CDR3 DNA sequence: TGTGCCAGCAAGCGAAACGGTCCTGATTACGAGCAGTACTTC.

The chain combines TRBV10-3 with TRBJ1-1; no reliable D call. There are 12 residues in the CDR3. Germline V gene data show CDR1 as ENHRY and CDR2 as SYGVKD. V lost 7 bases, J lost 1 base, and 7 bases lay in between. The CDR3 sequence: CAITPGNTEAFF. The CDR3 nucleotides are TGTGCCATCACGCCAGGGAACACTGAAGCTTTCTTT.

The chain carries TRBV5-5 and TRBJ2-3; 10 bases are shared with TRBD1. CDR1 and CDR2 from the germline V gene are SGHKS and YYEKEE (reference sequence). Trimming removed 3 bases from V and 2 bases from J; junction bases left unmatched: 6. CDR3 size: 16 residues. CDR3 nucleotides: TGTGCCAGCAGCTCCACCGGGACAGGGGCCACAGATACGCAGTATTTT. This gives the protein CASSSTGTGATDTQYF.